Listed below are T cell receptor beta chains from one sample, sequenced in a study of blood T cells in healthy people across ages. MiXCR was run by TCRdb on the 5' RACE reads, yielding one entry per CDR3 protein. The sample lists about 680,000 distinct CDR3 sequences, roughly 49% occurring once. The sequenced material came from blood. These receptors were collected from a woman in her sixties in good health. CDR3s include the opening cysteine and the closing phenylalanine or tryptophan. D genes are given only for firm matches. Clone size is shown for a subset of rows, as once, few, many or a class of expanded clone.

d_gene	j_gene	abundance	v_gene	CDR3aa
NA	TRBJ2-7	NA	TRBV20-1	CSARVPGSSYEQYF
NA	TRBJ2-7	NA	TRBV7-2	CASEEGPSCEQYF
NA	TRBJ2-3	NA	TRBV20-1	CSAPKSPTDTQYF
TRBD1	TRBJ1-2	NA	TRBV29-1	CSVALSHEQGAGGYTF
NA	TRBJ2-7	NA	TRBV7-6	CASSPRQTSSYEQYF
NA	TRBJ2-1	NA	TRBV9	CASSVAGVSYNEQFF
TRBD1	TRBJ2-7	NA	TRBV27	CASSYGEGTGFYEQYF
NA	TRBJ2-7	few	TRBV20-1	CSARDRRGPYEQYF
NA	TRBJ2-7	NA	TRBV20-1	CSANIIGVNEQYF
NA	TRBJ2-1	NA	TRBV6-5	CASSRGIGNEQFF
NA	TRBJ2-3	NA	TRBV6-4	CASSAGTRYTTDTQYF
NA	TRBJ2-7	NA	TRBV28	CASSLFLSYEQYF
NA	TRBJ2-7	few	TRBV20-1	CSARLAGIHEQYF
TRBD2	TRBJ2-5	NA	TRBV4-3	CASSHGSGDYVTQYF
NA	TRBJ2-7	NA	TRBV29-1	CSVEKNYEQYF
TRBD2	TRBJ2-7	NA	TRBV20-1	CSARVSGEGEQYF
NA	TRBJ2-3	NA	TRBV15	CATSSGLRGRLGRDTQYF
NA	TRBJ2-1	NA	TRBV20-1	CSASRAAYNEQFF
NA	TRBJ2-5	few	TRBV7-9	CASSARIPGAQYF
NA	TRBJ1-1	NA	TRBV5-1	CASSSDTLTEAFF
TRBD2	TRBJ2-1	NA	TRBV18	CASSPGRGTEQFF
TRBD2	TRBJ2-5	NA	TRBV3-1	CASSQEFGLEEETQYF
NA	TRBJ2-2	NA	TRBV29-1	CSVPLATGELFF
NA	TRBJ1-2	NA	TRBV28	CASSLSGGGVGDYGYTF
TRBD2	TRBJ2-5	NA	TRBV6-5	CAIRATSGEETQYF
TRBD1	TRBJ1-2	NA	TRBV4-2	CASSQGTGNNYGYTF
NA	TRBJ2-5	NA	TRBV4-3	CASSQQTGVQETQYF
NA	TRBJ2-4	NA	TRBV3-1	CASSPIQGPGNIQYF
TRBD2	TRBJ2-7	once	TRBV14	CASSQRRTSGIQIYEQYF
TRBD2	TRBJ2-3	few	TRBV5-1	CASSGGTSGDTQYF
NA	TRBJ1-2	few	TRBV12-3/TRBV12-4	CASSFQRGALDGYTF
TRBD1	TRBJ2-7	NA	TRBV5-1	CASSLGVRGPGEQYF
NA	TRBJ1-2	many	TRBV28	CASSLRDYGYTF
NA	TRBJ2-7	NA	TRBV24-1	CATSDPGLSYEQYF
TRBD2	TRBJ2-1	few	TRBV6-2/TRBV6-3	CASRASGSQFKQFF
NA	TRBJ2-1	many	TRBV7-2	CASSLSGAYNEQFF
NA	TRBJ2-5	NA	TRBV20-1	CSARSSFGGTQYF
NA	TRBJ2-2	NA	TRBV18	CASSEVWHRGELFF
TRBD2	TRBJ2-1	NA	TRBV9	CASSMGGSSYNEQFF
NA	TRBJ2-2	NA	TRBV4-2	CASSQDSTNTGELFF
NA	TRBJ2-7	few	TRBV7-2	CASSLGVPYEQYF
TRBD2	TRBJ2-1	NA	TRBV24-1	CATSVGRRLAGGNNEQFF
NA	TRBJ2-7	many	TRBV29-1	CSVETRYEQYF
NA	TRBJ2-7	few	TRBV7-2	CASTYLIGYEQYF
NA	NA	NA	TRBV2	CASSEAVLSEQYF
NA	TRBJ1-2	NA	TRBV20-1	CSAREASLYGYTF
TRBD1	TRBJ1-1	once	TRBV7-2	CASSPRDSSMNTEAFF
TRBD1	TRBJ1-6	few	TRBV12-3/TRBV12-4	CASSIRGGGMSPLHF
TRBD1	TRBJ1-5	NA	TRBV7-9	CASSSRGVEGQPQHF
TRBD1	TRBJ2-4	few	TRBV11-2	CASSFRGQGKNIQYF
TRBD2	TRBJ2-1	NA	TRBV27	CASTTREGYNEQFF
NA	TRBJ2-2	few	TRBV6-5	CASRRFTGMSTGELFF
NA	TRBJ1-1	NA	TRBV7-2	CASSLRGAEAFF
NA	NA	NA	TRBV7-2	CASRGTGMSEETQYF
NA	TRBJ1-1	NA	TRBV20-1	CSARVRGATANTEAFF
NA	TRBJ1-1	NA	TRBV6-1	CASSGVAGGTTEAFF
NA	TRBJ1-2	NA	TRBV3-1	CASSLSGEGYTF